This T cell receptor beta chain derives from a study of blood T cell repertoires in COVID-19. The overall study: From the United States, Italy and Spain came samples of acute and convalescent COVID-19. Nucleic acid was either cDNA or gDNA, and it came from T cells, B-cell-depleted T cells, or PBMCs.

In the authors' workflow: The assay estimated nucleated cells by amplifying reference gene primers. TCRdb's table, derived via immunoSEQ multiplex PCR, lists solely in-frame clones and lacks some. Clone size and the V and J calls come from that table; the DNA yielded D and trimming. The sample includes 150,000 to 160,000 clones, approximately 90% seen only once; the top ten take around 14%. Trimming pared 5 bases from V and 9 bases from J, leaving 11 bases between. The CDR3 runs to 13 residues. Germline CDR1 reads MNHEY; CDR2 reads SMNVEV (reference sequence). The receptor's source is a woman aged 40-49 years with acute or convalescent COVID-19. Sequences were obtained from peripheral blood. The chain joins TRBV27 to TRBJ1-6; maybe TRBD1 (5 bases). The CDR3 spells CASSLLGASPLHF. The CDR3 nucleotides read TGTGCCAGCAGTCTTCTTGGGGCTTCACCCCTCCACTTT.